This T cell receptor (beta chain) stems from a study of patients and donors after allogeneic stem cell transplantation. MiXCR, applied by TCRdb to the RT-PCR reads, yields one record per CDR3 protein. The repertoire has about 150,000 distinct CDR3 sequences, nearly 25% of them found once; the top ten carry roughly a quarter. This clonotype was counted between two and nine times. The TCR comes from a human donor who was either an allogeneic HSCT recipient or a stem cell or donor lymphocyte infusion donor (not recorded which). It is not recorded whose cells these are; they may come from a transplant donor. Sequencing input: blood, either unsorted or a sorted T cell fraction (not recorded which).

The CDR3 DNA is TGCAGTGCTAGTGGTGAGCGGAGCACAGATACGCAGTATTTT. It codes for CSASGERSTDTQYF. This chain connects TRBV20-1 to TRBJ2-3; tentatively, D is TRBD2 (5 bases). CDR1 DFQATT and CDR2 SNEGSKA come from the germline V gene (reference sequence). This CDR3 region has 14 residues. Trimming took off 3 bases at V and 0 bases at J, with 10 bases between the two ends.